This T cell receptor beta chain was retrieved from a study of beta chain features in type 1 diabetes. Study-wide points: Type 1 diabetes patients had TCRB CDR3s that were shorter (moderately but significantly so) in all four CD4+ subsets.

As every portion of the isolated RNA was reverse transcribed, the sequencing read expressed TCRB transcripts. Profiling relied on immunoSEQ multiplex PCR, and the TCRdb table lists in-frame clones only, not all of them. This table holds about 370,000 clones, 8.5% to 10% found once. CDR3 size: 15 residues. Germline lookup yields CDR1 LGHNA and CDR2 YNFKEQ. Trimming pared 0 bases from V and 7 bases from J, leaving 13 bases between. Comment on this clone: Its cognate antigen is unknown.

The chain uses TRBV4-2 and TRBJ1-3; D unresolved. The receptor comes from a young man with type 1 diabetes. Sequencing used central memory CD4+ T cells from blood. As DNA, the CDR3 is TGTGCCAGCAGCCAAGAGCCGGGCCCCTCCAACACCATATATTTT. Translation gives CASSQEPGPSNTIYF.